One sample yielded the 18 T cell receptor beta chains listed below, sequenced in a study of blood T cell repertoires in COVID-19. The data were produced by immunoSEQ multiplex PCR, yet TCRdb's version contains in-frame clones alone and is incomplete. The data hold tens of thousands of clones, with over 70% observed a single time. Sample: peripheral blood. The receptor set was obtained from an elderly man with acute or convalescent COVID-19.

The chain uses TRBV6-2 or TRBV6-3 and TRBJ2-1; 9 bases line up with TRBD1. The CDR3 extends over 15 amino acids. V lost 5 bases, J lost 7 bases, and 9 bases stayed unmatched. In germline, CDR1 is MNHEY, CDR2 SVGEGT. For the CDR3, the DNA is TGTGCCAGCAGTCTTACAGGGGGCGCGGGGAATGAGCAGTTCTTC. Encoded protein: CASSLTGGAGNEQFF.

The rearrangement uses TRBV28 and TRBJ2-5; TRBD2 agrees at 8 bases. The length of the CDR3 is 14 residues. Unmatched junction bases numbered 5, after V lost 5 bases and J lost 3 bases. CDR1 is MDHEN, CDR2 SYDVKM, per germline. This CDR3 is CASSISGAKETQYF. The CDR3 bases are TGTGCCAGCAGTATTAGCGGGGCCAAAGAGACCCAGTACTTC.

V is TRBV7-3 and J is TRBJ1-2, with 8 bases matching TRBD1. Germline V gene lookup returns CDR1 SGHTA and CDR2 FQGTGA. CDR3 length: 17 amino acids. J lost 2 bases, V lost 1 base, and 9 bases had no gene match. For the CDR3, the DNA is TGTGCCAGCAGCTTAAGCGGGCAGGGACAGGCCAACTATGGCTACACCTTC. It encodes CASSLSGQGQANYGYTF. The full variable domain, its missing parts supplied by reference TRBV7-3 and TRBJ1-2, is GAGVSQTPSNKVTEKGKYVELRCDPISGHTALYWYRQSLGQGPEFLIYFQGTGAADDSGLPNDRFFAVRPEGSVSTLKIQRTERGDSAVYLCASSLSGQGQANYGYTFGSGTRLTVV.

The chain links TRBV7-9 to TRBJ1-6, with 9 bases aligning to TRBD1. The V gene's germline CDR1 is SEHNR and CDR2 FQNEAQ (reference sequence). CDR3 length: 13 amino acids. V trimming: 4 bases; J trimming: 14 bases; junction bases outside the gene matches: 6. CDR3 nucleotides: TGTGCCAGCAGCTCCTGGACAGGGGAAGCCCTCCACTTT. Its protein is CASSSWTGEALHF.

The V gene is TRBV7-2, the J gene TRBJ1-4, with a weak D call TRBD1 (5 bases). This CDR3 contains 15 residues. Germline CDR1 is SGHTA and CDR2 is FQGNSA. V gave up 2 bases and J gave up 7 bases, with 14 bases separating them. The CDR3: CASSLPGGGVEKLFF. The CDR3 nucleotides are TGTGCCAGCAGCTTACCCGGGGGAGGGGTTGAAAAACTGTTTTTT.

The chain couples TRBV28 to TRBJ1-2; unclear D gene. This CDR3 spans 13 amino acids. Germline V gene lookup returns CDR1 MDHEN and CDR2 SYDVKM. V lost 6 bases, J lost 2 bases, and 10 bases lay in between. CDR3 sequence: CASSSTENYGYTF. For the CDR3, the DNA is TGTGCCAGCAGCTCGACGGAGAACTATGGCTACACCTTC.

This clone was picked up one time. The chain is built from TRBV20-1 and TRBJ1-5; the D gene is possibly TRBD1 (5 bases). The CDR3 loop spans 17 amino acids. Trimming took 3 bases from V and 5 from J, leaving 23 bases between them. Germline V lookup: CDR1 DFQATT, CDR2 SNEGSKA (reference sequence). The CDR3 is CSASGGGVWGRDQPQHF. CDR3 coding DNA: TGCAGTGCTAGTGGCGGGGGAGTTTGGGGTCGGGATCAGCCCCAGCATTTT.

The chain recombines TRBV19 with TRBJ1-4, with D tentatively TRBD1 (5 bases). Germline CDR1 reads LNHDA; CDR2 reads SQIVND (reference sequence). V was clipped by 0 bases and J by 4 bases, with 12 bases between them. The CDR3 runs 16 residues. The CDR3 nucleotides are TGTGCCAGTAGTATAGACCCCCTGGGACTTAATGAAAAACTGTTTTTT. It encodes CASSIDPLGLNEKLFF. The whole variable domain, filled in from reference TRBV19 and TRBJ1-4, reads DGGITQSPKYLFRKEGQNVTLSCEQNLNHDAMYWYRQDPGQGLRLIYYSQIVNDFQKGDIAEGYSVSREKKESFPLTVTSAQKNPTAFYLCASSIDPLGLNEKLFFGSGTQLSVL.

V usage is TRBV11-2 and J usage is TRBJ1-3; D gene uncertain. The CDR3 runs to 15 residues. CDR1 and CDR2 (germline): SGHAT, FQNNGV. The V end was cut by 1 base, the J end by 1 base, with 8 bases between. CDR3 DNA sequence: TGTGCCAGCAGCTTAGGTCGGGAATCTGGAAACACCATATATTTT. Translated, it gives CASSLGRESGNTIYF.

The chain employs TRBV5-1 and TRBJ1-4; D perhaps matches TRBD1 (6 bases). V gave up 4 bases and J gave up 8 bases, with 15 bases separating them. Per germline, CDR1 SGHRS and CDR2 YFSETQ. This CDR3 is 14 amino acids long. The CDR3 nucleotides read TGCGCCAGCAGCACTCGGGGGGCAGGCGAAAAACTGTTTTTT. Its protein is CASSTRGAGEKLFF.

The chain has TRBV30 and TRBJ1-1, with TRBD1 as a possible D gene (6 bases). CDR1 is GTSNPN and CDR2 is SVGIG in the germline V gene (reference sequence). The CDR3 extends over 14 amino acids. Trimming removed 1 base from V and 5 bases from J, with 14 bases in between. The CDR3 region is CAWSAGTLGTEAFF. The CDR3 region has the DNA TGTGCCTGGAGTGCCGGGACACTGGGGACTGAAGCTTTCTTT.

The chain is built from TRBV14 and TRBJ1-2; 9 nucleotides align to TRBD1. This CDR3 region has 15 residues. Per germline, CDR1 SGHDN and CDR2 FVKESK. V was clipped by 5 bases and J by 2 bases; unmatched bases: 6. In DNA form, the CDR3 reads TGTGCCAGCAGCAAAACCGGGACAGGGAACTATGGCTACACCTTC. Protein product: CASSKTGTGNYGYTF.

The chain recombines TRBV9 with TRBJ2-5, with TRBD2 as a possible D gene (5 bases). CDR3 length: 14 residues. V lost 0 bases and J lost 1, with 7 bases in between. Per germline, CDR1 SGDLS and CDR2 YYNGEE. The chain's CDR3 is CASSVGGSQETQYF. CDR3 sequence (DNA): TGTGCCAGCAGCGTAGGAGGGTCCCAAGAGACCCAGTACTTC.

The chain uses TRBV5-4 and TRBJ2-1, with D uncertain. The CDR3 has 14 residues. The V gene's germline CDR1 is SGHNT and CDR2 YYREEE (reference sequence). V gave up 1 base and J gave up 5 bases, with 10 bases separating them. The CDR3 reads CASSLQSRNNEQFF. The CDR3 coding sequence is TGTGCCAGCAGCTTGCAGTCCAGAAACAATGAGCAGTTCTTC.

This clone was detected only a few times. The chain joins TRBV21-1 to TRBJ2-7; TRBD1 is taken as the D call from the table, unchecked against the DNA. TRBV21-1 is annotated as a pseudogene. The CDR3 runs 16 residues. CDR3 amino acids: CASSTQRTAKLYEQYF. The CDR3 DNA is TGTGCCAGCAGCACCCAGAGGACAGCCAAATTATACGAGCAGTACTTC.

This clone occurred many times. The chain carries TRBV11-2 and TRBJ2-7, with TRBD2 as a possible D gene (6 bases). The CDR3 has 14 residues. The germline V gene encodes CDR1 SGHAT and CDR2 FQNNGV. The ends were cut back, 0 bases at V and 2 bases at J, with 8 bases in the middle. CDR3 nucleotides: TGTGCCAGCAGCTTAGAGCGGGGCGCCTACGAGCAGTACTTC. Amino acid sequence: CASSLERGAYEQYF. Complete variable domain (other parts from reference TRBV11-2 and TRBJ2-7): EAGVAQSPRYKIIEKRQSVAFWCNPISGHATLYWYQQILGQGPKLLIQFQNNGVVDDSQLPKDRFSAERLKGVDSTLKIQPAKLEDSAVYLCASSLERGAYEQYFGPGTRLTVT.

The V call is TRBV27, the J call TRBJ2-4; TRBD1 matches at 9 bases. The CDR3 extends over 16 amino acids. V dropped 5 bases and J dropped 4; count of bases not matched to a gene: 9. Germline V gene data show CDR1 as MNHEY and CDR2 as SMNVEV (reference sequence). This CDR3 is CASSPGQGRGKNIQYF. The CDR3 DNA follows: TGTGCCAGCAGTCCCGGACAGGGGCGGGGTAAAAACATTCAGTACTTC.

V usage is TRBV6-5 and J usage is TRBJ2-3; TRBD2 aligns across 14 bases. J gave up 4 bases and V 3 bases, and 3 bases lay outside the gene matches. The length of the CDR3 is 16 residues. The germline V gene encodes CDR1 MNHEY and CDR2 SVGAGI. The CDR3 is CASSYRTSGGSDTQYF. Written as DNA, the CDR3 is TGTGCCAGCAGTTATCGGACTAGCGGGGGGTCAGATACGCAGTATTTT.